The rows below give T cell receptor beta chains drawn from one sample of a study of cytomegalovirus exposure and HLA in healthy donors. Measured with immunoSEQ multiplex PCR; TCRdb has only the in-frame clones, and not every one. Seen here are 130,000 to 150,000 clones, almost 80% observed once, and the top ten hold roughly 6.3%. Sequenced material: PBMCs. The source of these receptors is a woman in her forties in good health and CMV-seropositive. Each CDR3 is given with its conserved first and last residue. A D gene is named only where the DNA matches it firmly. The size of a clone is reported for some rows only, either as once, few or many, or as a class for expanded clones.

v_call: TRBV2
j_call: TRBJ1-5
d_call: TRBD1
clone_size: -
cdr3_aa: CASTGGSYNQPQHF
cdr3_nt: TGTGCCAGCACAGGGGGGAGCTACAATCAGCCCCAGCATTTT

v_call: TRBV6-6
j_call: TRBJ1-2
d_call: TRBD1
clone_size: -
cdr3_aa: CASRGQSYGYTF
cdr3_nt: TGTGCCAGCAGGGGACAGAGTTATGGCTACACCTTC

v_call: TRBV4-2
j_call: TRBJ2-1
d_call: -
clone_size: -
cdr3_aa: CASSRDGLLPYPVF
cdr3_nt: TGTGCCAGCAGCCGGGATGGACTGCTCCCTTACCCCGTCTTC

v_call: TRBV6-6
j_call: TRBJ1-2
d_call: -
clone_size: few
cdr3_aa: CASWEDTNYGYTF
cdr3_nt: TGTGCCAGCTGGGAGGATACTAACTATGGCTACACCTTC

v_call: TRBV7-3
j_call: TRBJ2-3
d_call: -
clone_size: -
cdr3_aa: CASSIRGGAASSTDTQYF
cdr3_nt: TGTGCCAGCAGCATAAGGGGGGGTGCGGCTTCTAGCACAGATACGCAGTATTTT

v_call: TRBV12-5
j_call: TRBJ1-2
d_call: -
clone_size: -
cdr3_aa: CASGLGGDGYTF
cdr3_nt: TGTGCTAGTGGTTTAGGGGGTGATGGCTACACCTTC

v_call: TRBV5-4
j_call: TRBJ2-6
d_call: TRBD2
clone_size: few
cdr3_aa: CASSSGLAGGTSGANVLTF
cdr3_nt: TGTGCCAGCAGTTCGGGACTAGCGGGGGGAACCTCTGGGGCCAACGTCCTGACTTTC

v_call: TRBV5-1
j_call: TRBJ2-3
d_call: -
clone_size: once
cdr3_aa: CASSLRRVRADTQYF
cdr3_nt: TGCGCCAGCAGCTTGCGGCGTGTGAGGGCAGATACGCAGTATTTT

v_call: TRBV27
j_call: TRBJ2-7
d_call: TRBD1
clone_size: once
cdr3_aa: CASSLDRGRLYEQYF
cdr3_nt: TGTGCCAGCAGCCTCGACAGGGGAAGATTGTACGAGCAGTACTTC

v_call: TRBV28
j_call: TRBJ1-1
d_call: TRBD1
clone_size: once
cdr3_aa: CASSFGTGVGEAFF
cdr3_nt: TGTGCCAGCAGTTTTGGAACAGGGGTTGGTGAAGCTTTCTTT

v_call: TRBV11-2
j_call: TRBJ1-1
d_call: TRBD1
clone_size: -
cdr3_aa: CASSPNRGNTEAFF
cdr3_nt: TGTGCCAGCAGCCCCAACAGGGGAAACACTGAAGCTTTCTTT

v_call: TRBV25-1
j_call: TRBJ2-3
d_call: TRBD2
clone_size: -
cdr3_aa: CASSVLAGATTDTQYF
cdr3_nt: TGTGCCAGCAGTGTGCTAGCGGGGGCCACCACAGATACGCAGTATTTT

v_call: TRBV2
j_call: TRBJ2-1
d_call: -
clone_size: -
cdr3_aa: CASSTRQNNEQFF
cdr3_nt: TGTGCCAGCAGTACGAGACAGAACAATGAGCAGTTCTTC

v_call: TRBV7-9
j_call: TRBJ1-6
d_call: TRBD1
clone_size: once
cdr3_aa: CSSSSTGGESNSPLHF
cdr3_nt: TGTTCCAGCAGCTCTACAGGGGGCGAGTCGAATTCACCCCTCCACTTT

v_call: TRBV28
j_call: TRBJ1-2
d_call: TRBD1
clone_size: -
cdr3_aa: CASSLEQGARGYTF
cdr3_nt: TGTGCCAGCAGTTTGGAACAGGGGGCACGTGGCTACACCTTC

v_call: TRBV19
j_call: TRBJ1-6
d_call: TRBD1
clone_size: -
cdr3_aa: CASFGQGSSPLHF
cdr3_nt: TGTGCCAGTTTTGGACAGGGGAGTTCACCCCTCCACTTT

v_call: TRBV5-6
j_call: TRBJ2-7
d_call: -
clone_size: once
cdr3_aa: CASSGDSGNYEQYF
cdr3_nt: TGTGCCAGCAGCGGCGACAGTGGGAACTACGAGCAGTACTTC

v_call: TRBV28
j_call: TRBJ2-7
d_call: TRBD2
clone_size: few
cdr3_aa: CASSLEGLAGEQYF
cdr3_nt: TGTGCCAGCAGTTTAGAGGGGCTAGCGGGCGAGCAGTACTTC

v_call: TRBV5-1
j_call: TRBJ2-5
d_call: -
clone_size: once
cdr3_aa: CASSLGLVGETQYF
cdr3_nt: TGCGCCAGCAGCTTGGGACTAGTCGGAGAGACCCAGTACTTC

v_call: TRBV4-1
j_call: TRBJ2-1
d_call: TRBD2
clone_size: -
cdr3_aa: CASGRLAGVRSYNEQFF
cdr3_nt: TGCGCCAGCGGGAGACTAGCGGGGGTTCGCTCCTACAATGAGCAGTTCTTC

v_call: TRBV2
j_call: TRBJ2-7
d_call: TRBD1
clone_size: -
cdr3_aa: CASTPGTGDYEQYF
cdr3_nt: TGTGCCAGCACCCCCGGGACAGGGGATTACGAGCAGTACTTC

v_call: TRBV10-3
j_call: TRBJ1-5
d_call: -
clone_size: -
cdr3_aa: CAISESGGVGNQPQHF
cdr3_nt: TGTGCCATCAGTGAGTCCGGGGGAGTCGGCAATCAGCCCCAGCATTTT

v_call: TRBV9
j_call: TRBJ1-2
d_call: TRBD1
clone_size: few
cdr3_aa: CASSATGTANNYGYTF
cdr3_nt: TGTGCCAGCAGCGCTACCGGGACAGCGAATAACTATGGCTACACCTTC

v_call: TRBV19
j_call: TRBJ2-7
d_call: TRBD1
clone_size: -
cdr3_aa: CASSPRQGSRYEQYF
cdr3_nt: TGTGCCAGTAGTCCTCGACAGGGGTCGCGGTACGAGCAGTACTTC

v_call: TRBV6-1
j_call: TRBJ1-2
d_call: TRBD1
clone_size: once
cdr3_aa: CASSEGRTGVYGYTF
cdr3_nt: TGTGCCAGCAGTGAAGGTAGGACAGGCGTCTATGGCTACACCTTC

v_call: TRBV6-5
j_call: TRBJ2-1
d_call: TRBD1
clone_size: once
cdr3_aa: CASSYRQGTYNEQFF
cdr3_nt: TGTGCCAGCAGTTACAGACAGGGGACTTACAATGAGCAGTTCTTC

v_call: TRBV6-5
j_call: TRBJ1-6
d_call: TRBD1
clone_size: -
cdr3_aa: CASRRQGGGSPLHF
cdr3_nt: TGTGCCAGCAGACGACAGGGTGGTGGTTCACCCCTCCACTTT

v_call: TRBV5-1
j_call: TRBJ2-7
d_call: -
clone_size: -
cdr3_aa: CASSLEGSSYEQYF
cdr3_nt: TGCGCCAGCAGCTTAGAGGGAAGCTCCTACGAGCAGTACTTC

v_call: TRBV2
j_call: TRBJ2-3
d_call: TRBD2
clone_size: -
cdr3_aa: CASSELGGGPTDTQYF
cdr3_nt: TGTGCCAGCAGTGAACTCGGCGGGGGACCCACAGATACGCAGTATTTT

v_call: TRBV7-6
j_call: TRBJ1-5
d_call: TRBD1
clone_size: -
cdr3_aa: CASSLGGQGGQPQHF
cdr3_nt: TGTGCCAGCAGCTTAGGAGGACAGGGGGGACAGCCCCAGCATTTT

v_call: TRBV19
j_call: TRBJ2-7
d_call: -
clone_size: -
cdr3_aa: CARNWSGQIYEQYF
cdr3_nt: TGTGCCAGAAATTGGTCGGGACAAATCTACGAGCAGTACTTC

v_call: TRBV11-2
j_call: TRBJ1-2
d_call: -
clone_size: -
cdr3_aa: CASSLQLQGGDYTF
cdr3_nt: TGTGCCAGCAGCTTACAGTTACAGGGTGGAGACTACACCTTC

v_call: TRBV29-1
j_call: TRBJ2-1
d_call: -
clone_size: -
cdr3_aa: CSVVAGSYNEQFF
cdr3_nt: TGCAGCGTTGTCGCAGGCTCCTACAATGAGCAGTTCTTC

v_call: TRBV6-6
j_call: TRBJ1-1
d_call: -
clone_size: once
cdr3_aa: CASSYTGQNTEAFF
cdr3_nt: TGTGCCAGCAGTTACACGGGACAGAACACTGAAGCTTTCTTT

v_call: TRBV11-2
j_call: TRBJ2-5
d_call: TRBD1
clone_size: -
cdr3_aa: CASSSGQYQETQYF
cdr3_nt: TGTGCCAGCAGCTCGGGACAGTACCAAGAGACCCAGTACTTC

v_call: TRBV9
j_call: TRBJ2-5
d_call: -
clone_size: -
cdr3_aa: CASSVYGGAQETQYF
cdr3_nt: TGTGCCAGCAGCGTTTACGGCGGTGCCCAAGAGACCCAGTACTTC

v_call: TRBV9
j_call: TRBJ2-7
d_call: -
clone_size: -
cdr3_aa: CASSVGGGIAYEQYF
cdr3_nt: TGTGCCAGCAGCGTAGGTGGAGGGATTGCCTACGAGCAGTACTTC

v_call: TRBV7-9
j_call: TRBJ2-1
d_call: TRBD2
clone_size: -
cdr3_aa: CASSLELAGYNEQFF
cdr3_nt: TGTGCCAGCAGCTTAGAGTTAGCGGGGTACAATGAGCAGTTCTTC

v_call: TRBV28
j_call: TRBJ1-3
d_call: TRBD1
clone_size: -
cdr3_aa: CASTSPGGGNTIYF
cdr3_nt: TGTGCCAGCACCTCTCCAGGGGGCGGAAACACCATATATTTT

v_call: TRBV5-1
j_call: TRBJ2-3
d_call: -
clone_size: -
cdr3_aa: CASSLGVGGLGTDTQYF
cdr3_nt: TGCGCCAGCAGCTTGGGGGTTGGCGGTCTGGGCACAGATACGCAGTATTTT

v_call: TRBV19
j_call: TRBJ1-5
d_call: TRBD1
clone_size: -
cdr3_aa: CASSSPGQVGNQPQHF
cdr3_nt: TGTGCCAGTAGTTCCCCTGGACAGGTGGGCAATCAGCCCCAGCATTTT

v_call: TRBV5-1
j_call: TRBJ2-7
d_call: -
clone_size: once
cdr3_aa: CASSLARQVSYEQYF
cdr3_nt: TGCGCCAGCAGCTTGGCGCGACAGGTGTCCTACGAGCAGTACTTC

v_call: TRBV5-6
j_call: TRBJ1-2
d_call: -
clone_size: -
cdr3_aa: CASSLSLTARLPYGYTF
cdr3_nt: TGTGCCAGCAGCTTGTCCCTGACAGCGCGACTTCCCTATGGCTACACCTTC

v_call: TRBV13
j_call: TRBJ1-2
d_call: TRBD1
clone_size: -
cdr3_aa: CASSSTGNGYTF
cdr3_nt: TGTGCCAGCAGCTCGACAGGGAATGGCTACACCTTC

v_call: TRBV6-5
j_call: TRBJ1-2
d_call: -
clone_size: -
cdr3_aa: CASRSQALYGYTF
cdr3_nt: TGTGCCAGCAGATCACAGGCGCTCTATGGCTACACCTTC

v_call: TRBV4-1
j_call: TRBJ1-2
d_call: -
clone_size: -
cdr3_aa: CASSQERGANYGYTF
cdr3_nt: TGCGCCAGCAGCCAAGAGAGAGGAGCTAACTATGGCTACACCTTC

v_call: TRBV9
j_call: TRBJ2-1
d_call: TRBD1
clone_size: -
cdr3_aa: CASSPRTGVNEQFF
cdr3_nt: TGTGCCAGCAGCCCCAGGACAGGGGTCAATGAGCAGTTCTTC

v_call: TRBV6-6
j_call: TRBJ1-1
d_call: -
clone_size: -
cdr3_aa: CASSSGQNTEAFF
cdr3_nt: TGTGCCAGCAGTTCTGGACAAAACACTGAAGCTTTCTTT

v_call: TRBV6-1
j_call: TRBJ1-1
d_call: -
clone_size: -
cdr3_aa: CASRRTQQGEAFF
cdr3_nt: TGTGCCAGCAGGAGGACGCAACAGGGTGAAGCTTTCTTT

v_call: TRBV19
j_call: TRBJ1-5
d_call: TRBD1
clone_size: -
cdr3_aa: CASSGGQSSNQPQHF
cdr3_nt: TGTGCCAGTAGTGGGGGACAGAGTAGCAATCAGCCCCAGCATTTT

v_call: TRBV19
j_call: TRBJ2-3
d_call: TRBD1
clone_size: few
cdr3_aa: CASSSGLARGDTQYF
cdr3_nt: TGTGCCAGTAGTTCTGGACTGGCCAGGGGGGATACGCAGTATTTT

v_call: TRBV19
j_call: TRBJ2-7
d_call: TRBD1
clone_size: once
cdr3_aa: CASRDRGPGEQYF
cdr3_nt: TGTGCCAGTAGGGACAGGGGGCCCGGCGAGCAGTACTTC

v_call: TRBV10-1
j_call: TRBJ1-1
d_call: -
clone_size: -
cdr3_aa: CASSGGRGGEWTEAFF
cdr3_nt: TGCGCCAGCAGTGGCGGGCGCGGAGGGGAATGGACTGAAGCTTTCTTT

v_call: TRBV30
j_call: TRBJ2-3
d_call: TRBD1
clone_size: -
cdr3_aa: CAWSATKTGAVPDTQYF
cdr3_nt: TGTGCCTGGAGTGCGACGAAGACAGGGGCGGTTCCAGATACGCAGTATTTT

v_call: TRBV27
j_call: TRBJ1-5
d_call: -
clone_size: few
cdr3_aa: CASRTVGQPQHF
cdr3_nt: TGTGCCAGCAGGACAGTAGGACAGCCCCAGCATTTT